The 28 T cell receptor beta chains below come from one sample, sequenced in a study of shared clonotypes between healthy human individuals. Profiled with immunoSEQ multiplex PCR; TCRdb holds only in-frame clones, not every one. The sample shows over 2 million clones, around 95% of them seen only once. The material sequenced was naive CD4+ T cells sorted from blood. Subset of the sample: CD45RA+ positively selected. Source of these receptors: a man aged 18 to 30 in good health.

J is TRBJ2-3 and V is TRBV7-9, with 7 bases aligning to TRBD2. Losses at the gene ends were 7 bases for V and 5 bases for J; bases not matched to a gene: 9. The germline V gene encodes CDR1 SEHNR and CDR2 FQNEAQ (reference sequence). The CDR3 is 14 residues long. The CDR3 nucleotides are TGTGCCAGCACCCCTTCCGGGAGGAGAGATACGCAGTATTTT. Its protein is CASTPSGRRDTQYF.

The chain joins TRBV30 to TRBJ2-1; 8 bases are shared with TRBD2. The CDR3 has 15 residues. With V trimmed by 0 bases and J by 12 bases, 13 bases remained unmatched. Germline values: CDR1 GTSNPN, CDR2 SVGIG (reference sequence). The CDR3 region has the DNA TGTGCCTGGAGTGTCCCCGGGGGGCTAGCGGGCCCGCAGTTCTTC. Its protein is CAWSVPGGLAGPQFF.

V gene TRBV7-2 combines with J gene TRBJ2-5; 8 bases fit TRBD1. The V gene's germline CDR1 is SGHTA and CDR2 FQGNSA. The CDR3 runs to 15 residues. Germline trimming cut 1 base from V and 10 bases from J; bases unmatched to any gene: 11. The CDR3 region has the DNA TGTGCCAGCAGCTTAGTAGACAGGGGAATGGTAATCCAGTACTTC. Protein sequence: CASSLVDRGMVIQYF.

The chain uses TRBV9 and TRBJ2-5; no firm D call. V was trimmed by 0 bases and J by 5 bases, leaving 14 bases between them. The CDR3 totals 15 residues. Germline V lookup: CDR1 SGDLS, CDR2 YYNGEE. The CDR3 reads CASSVVYGVGETQYF. The DNA for the CDR3 is TGTGCCAGCAGCGTAGTATATGGGGTTGGGGAGACCCAGTACTTC.

V and J are TRBV6-6 and TRBJ2-7; tentatively, D is TRBD1 (6 bases). CDR1 and CDR2 from the germline V gene are MNHNY and SVGAGI (reference sequence). The V end was cut by 8 bases, the J end by 5 bases, with 13 bases between. The CDR3 is made up of 12 amino acids. Here the CDR3 DNA reads TGTGCCAGCGGGCAGGGGAGTGACGAGCAGTACTTC. This gives the protein CASGQGSDEQYF.

The V gene is TRBV11-2, the J gene TRBJ1-1, with unresolved D. Trimming removed 5 bases from V and 1 base from J, with 11 bases in between. CDR3 length: 14 residues. Germline V gene lookup returns CDR1 SGHAT and CDR2 FQNNGV. The CDR3: CASSQGRTNTEAFF. Written as DNA, the CDR3 is TGTGCCAGCAGCCAAGGACGGACGAACACTGAAGCTTTCTTT.

The chain is built from TRBV7-9 and TRBJ1-5; D ambiguous. The CDR3 totals 13 residues. Trimming removed 5 bases from V and 9 bases from J, with 14 bases in between. Looked up from germline, CDR1 is SEHNR and CDR2 is FQNEAQ (reference sequence). CDR3 region: CASSESPGGPQHF. For the CDR3, the DNA is TGTGCCAGCAGCGAATCGCCGGGAGGGCCCCAGCATTTT.

V gene TRBV5-1 combines with J gene TRBJ2-2; TRBD1 is a possible D gene (5 bases). Germline CDR1 is SGHRS and CDR2 is YFSETQ. Trimming shortened V by 0 bases and J by 3 bases, and 9 bases separated the two germline ends. The CDR3 covers 15 residues. The CDR3 nucleotides are TGCGCCAGCAGCTTGGAAGGGGCGCACACCGGGGAGCTGTTTTTT. It is translated as CASSLEGAHTGELFF.

The CDR3 region is CASSEVGLTGPLAFF. The CDR3 coding sequence is TGTGCCAGCAGTGAAGTTGGGCTAACAGGGCCCTTGGCTTTCTTT. This chain links TRBV6-1 with TRBJ1-1; perhaps TRBD1 as D (6 bases). CDR3 length: 15 amino acids. Germline V gives CDR1 MNHNS, CDR2 SASEGT. V was clipped by 1 base and J by 11 bases, with 20 bases between them.

About this clone: The sample contains more than one DNA sequence encoding this CDR3. The CDR3 DNA reads TGTGCCAGCAGTTACCGGGGGGGGCAAGAGACCCAGTACTTC. This gives the protein CASSYRGGQETQYF. This chain uses TRBV6-6 with TRBJ2-5, with TRBD2 identical over 8 bases. The CDR3 is 14 amino acids. CDR1 MNHNY and CDR2 SVGAGI come from the germline V gene (reference sequence). The V segment lost 2 bases and the J segment 2 bases; nucleotides outside the gene matches: 1.

The chain recombines TRBV6-1 with TRBJ1-1; D unclear. The germline CDR1 and CDR2 sequences are MNHNS and SASEGT. Trimming took 2 bases from V and 6 from J, leaving 19 bases between them. The CDR3 has 16 residues. The CDR3 region is CASSEKLVSKSAEAFF. DNA for the CDR3: TGTGCCAGCAGTGAAAAACTAGTCTCTAAGAGCGCTGAAGCTTTCTTT.

The V and J genes are TRBV5-1 and TRBJ2-3; D may be TRBD2 (6 bases). The CDR3 length is 13 residues. The germline CDR1 and CDR2 sequences are SGHRS and YFSETQ. V was shortened by 4 bases and J by 8 bases, with 14 bases between the two germline ends. The CDR3 nucleotides read TGCGCCAGCAGCCAGGTCGGAGGGCCTACGCAGTATTTT. This encodes CASSQVGGPTQYF.

This clone has a single count. The chain combines TRBV27 with TRBJ1-5; 12 nucleotides line up with TRBD1. The germline CDR1 and CDR2 sequences are MNHEY and SMNVEV (reference sequence). The trim removed 5 bases at V and 7 bases at J, leaving 6 bases unmatched. This CDR3 contains 15 residues. This CDR3 reads CASSPGTGGGQPQHF. CDR3 DNA: TGTGCCAGCAGTCCAGGGACAGGGGGCGGACAGCCCCAGCATTTT.

For this clone: Other nucleotide sequences in the sample specify the same CDR3. The chain recombines TRBV30 with TRBJ2-2; TRBD1 might be the D (6 bases). Germline V gene data show CDR1 as GTSNPN and CDR2 as SVGIG (reference sequence). This CDR3 is built from 12 residues. V dropped 3 bases and J dropped 5 bases, with 7 bases sitting between them. The chain's CDR3 is CAWSQGTGELFF. The CDR3 region has the DNA TGTGCCTGGAGCCAGGGGACCGGGGAGCTGTTTTTT.

Written as DNA, the CDR3 is TGTGCCATCAGTTCTAACGGCGGGGTGGGCGGCTACACCTTC. This codes for CAISSNGGVGGYTF. The V call is TRBV10-3, the J call TRBJ1-2; the D is unclear. The CDR3 runs 14 residues. The V end lost 5 bases, the J end lost 8 bases, and 18 bases lay between the germline ends. The germline gives CDR1 ENHRY, CDR2 SYGVKD.

The chain uses TRBV7-2 and TRBJ2-5; maybe TRBD2 (7 bases). CDR1 SGHTA and CDR2 FQGNSA come from the germline V gene. The V end was cut by 2 bases, the J end by 5 bases, with 15 bases between. The CDR3 length is 15 residues. The CDR3 bases are TGTGCCAGCAGCTTAAGGGGAGGGACACCCGAGACCCAGTACTTC. As protein: CASSLRGGTPETQYF.

The CDR3 bases are TGTGCCAGCAGCTTGGCCGGGGGAGACTCTGGAAACACCATATATTTT. Its translation: CASSLAGGDSGNTIYF. The chain recombines TRBV5-4 with TRBJ1-3; possible D gene TRBD1, 5 bases. This CDR3 spans 16 amino acids. CDR1 and CDR2 (germline): SGHNT, YYREEE (reference sequence). V lost 0 bases and J 0 bases, leaving 10 bases between the germline ends.

The chain carries TRBV18 and TRBJ1-6, with TRBD1 as a possible D gene (5 bases). This CDR3 is built from 17 residues. V lost 6 bases and J 2 bases, leaving 17 bases between the germline ends. Per the germline V gene, CDR1 is KGHSH and CDR2 is LQKENI. The CDR3 DNA follows: TGTGCCAGCTCCCTGGGGCTGCAGGGCGCCTATAATTCACCCCTCCACTTT. This sequence encodes CASSLGLQGAYNSPLHF.

In the case of this clone: One end of the junction fails to match germline, which may point to a read error. V is TRBV7-3 and J is TRBJ2-5; D remains ambiguous. The germline gives CDR1 SGHTA, CDR2 FQGTGA. The CDR3 is made up of 16 amino acids. The CDR3 loop reads CASILSPRQPQETQYF. CDR3 nucleotide sequence: TGTGCCAGCATCTTATCGCCGAGGCAACCACAAGAGACCCAGTACTTC.

The chain joins TRBV18 to TRBJ1-1, with D perhaps matching TRBD1 (5 bases). The CDR3 consists of 15 residues. Germline CDR1 KGHSH, CDR2 LQKENI. Trimming took off 3 bases at V and 1 base at J, with 12 bases between the two ends. The CDR3 reads CASSPSKGANTEAFF. CDR3 DNA sequence: TGTGCCAGCTCACCCTCTAAAGGGGCGAACACTGAAGCTTTCTTT.

With regard to this clone: Other DNA sequences of this sample code for an identical CDR3. The chain links TRBV7-9 to TRBJ1-6; D uncertain. The CDR3 runs 13 residues. Germline CDR1 and CDR2: SEHNR and FQNEAQ (reference sequence). V lost 5 bases, J lost 7 bases, and 9 bases lay in between. The CDR3 here is CASSLGLNSPLHF. CDR3 DNA: TGTGCCAGCAGCCTGGGCCTAAATTCACCCCTCCACTTT.

This rearrangement joins TRBV5-1 to TRBJ1-1, with no clear D. V lost 0 bases and J lost 5, with 14 bases in between. The CDR3 runs 15 residues. Germline loops: CDR1 SGHRS, CDR2 YFSETQ. The CDR3 loop reads CASSLETSTGTEAFF. In DNA form, the CDR3 reads TGCGCCAGCAGCTTGGAGACATCAACGGGGACTGAAGCTTTCTTT.

The chain recombines TRBV6-1 with TRBJ1-2; D is ambiguous. Germline CDR1 MNHNS, CDR2 SASEGT. With 5 bases removed from V and 8 bases from J, the gap between germline ends came to 12 bases. This CDR3 contains 12 residues. DNA for the CDR3: TGTGCCAGCAGTCTTCTTGGGCTAGGCTACACCTTC. Translating gives CASSLLGLGYTF.

This chain joins TRBV10-3 and TRBJ2-7; 10 nucleotides agree with TRBD1. This CDR3 contains 16 residues. V shed 0 bases, J shed 2 bases, and the junction held 4 bases outside the gene matches. Germline V gene sequence: CDR1 ENHRY, CDR2 SYGVKD. CDR3 protein: CAISESKGTGAYEQYF. Here the CDR3 DNA reads TGTGCCATCAGTGAGTCGAAGGGGACAGGGGCCTACGAGCAGTACTTC.

The chain has TRBV10-3 and TRBJ2-3; maybe TRBD2 (6 bases). V was clipped by 4 bases and J by 6 bases, with 17 bases between them. Per the germline V gene, CDR1 is ENHRY and CDR2 is SYGVKD. The CDR3 runs to 15 residues. The CDR3 sequence is CAISGAGGGFDTQYF. The CDR3 DNA follows: TGTGCCATCAGTGGAGCGGGTGGGGGTTTCGATACGCAGTATTTT.

The J gene is TRBJ1-2, the V gene TRBV9, with D tentatively TRBD1 (5 bases). Trimming took 3 bases from V and 2 from J, leaving 14 bases between them. Germline assignment: CDR1 SGDLS and CDR2 YYNGEE. The CDR3 is 15 amino acids. The chain's CDR3 is CASSAGPGQNYGYTF. The CDR3 nucleotides are TGTGCCAGCAGCGCCGGCCCAGGACAAAACTATGGCTACACCTTC. Filled out from reference TRBV9 and TRBJ1-2, the complete variable domain reads DSGVTQTPKHLITATGQRVTLRCSPRSGDLSVYWYQQSLDQGLQFLIQYYNGEERAKGNILERFSAQQFPDLHSELNLSSLELGDSALYFCASSAGPGQNYGYTFGSGTRLTVV.

V is TRBV27 and J is TRBJ2-3; unclear D gene. The CDR3 is made up of 15 amino acids. The V gene lost 3 bases and the J gene lost 0 bases, with 10 bases spanning the gap. Germline lookup yields CDR1 MNHEY and CDR2 SMNVEV (reference sequence). As DNA, the CDR3 is TGTGCCAGCAGTTTCGGCAGACCTAGCACAGATACGCAGTATTTT. Translation gives CASSFGRPSTDTQYF.

The chain uses TRBV5-1 and TRBJ2-7; 10 bases are shared with TRBD1. V shed 4 bases and J 3 bases; nucleotides not matched to a gene: 10. Germline V gene sequence: CDR1 SGHRS, CDR2 YFSETQ. There are 16 residues in the CDR3. The CDR3 nucleotides are TGCGCCAGCAGCCGTATGCCGGGACAGGGGAACTACGAGCAGTACTTC. Its translation is CASSRMPGQGNYEQYF. The full variable domain, in which reference TRBV5-1 and TRBJ2-7 provide the parts outside the CDR3, is KAGVTQTPRYLIKTRGQQVTLSCSPISGHRSVSWYQQTPGQGLQFLFEYFSETQRNKGNFPGRFSGRQFSNSRSEMNVSTLELGDSALYLCASSRMPGQGNYEQYFGPGTRLTVT.